Shown below are 7 T cell receptor beta chains from a single sample sequenced in a study of naive and memory T cell subsets. Two oligonucleotides, mixed equimolar, formed the beta constant-region primer covering TRBC1 and TRBC2. Four rounds of PCR amplified the ligated cDNA using nested alpha and beta constant-region primers plus SP2. TCRdb re-called the UMI-ligation and nested PCR reads with MiXCR, one entry per CDR3 protein. The sample shows 130,000 or so distinct CDR3 sequences, 30% to 45% of them seen only once. Sequencing was done on a sample of central memory CD4+ T cells from blood. These receptors were taken from a human donor in good health.

CDR3 amino acids: CASSLTSGSIDEQFF. The CDR3 DNA sequence: TGTGCCAGCAGCCTTACTAGCGGGAGCATCGATGAGCAGTTCTTC. This chain uses TRBV3-1 with TRBJ2-1; 11 bases map to TRBD2. Trimming at V came to 4 bases and at J to 8 bases, leaving 7 bases not matched to a gene. The V gene's germline CDR1 is LGHDT and CDR2 YNNKEL (reference sequence). CDR3 length: 15 amino acids.

The chain uses TRBV19 and TRBJ2-5; unclear D gene. CDR1 LNHDA and CDR2 SQIVND come from the germline V gene (reference sequence). This CDR3 has 13 amino acids. V was pared by 0 bases and J by 5 bases, with 7 bases between. Here the CDR3 reads CASSIDLRETQYF. CDR3 in DNA: TGTGCCAGTAGTATAGATCTTCGGGAGACCCAGTACTTC.

This clonotype was seen a handful of times. This sequence joins TRBV12-3 or TRBV12-4 and TRBJ1-1; 11 bases agree with TRBD1. The CDR3 runs to 14 residues. V lost 1 base, J lost 6 bases, and 1 base stayed unmatched. The CDR3 sequence: CASSLVGQGAEAFF. CDR3 bases: TGTGCCAGCAGTTTAGTGGGACAGGGGGCTGAAGCTTTCTTT.

This clonotype is medium-sized. CDR3 residues: CASSLDTGEDTQYF. CDR3 sequence (DNA): TGCGCCAGCAGCTTGGATACAGGGGAAGATACGCAGTATTTT. The gene calls are TRBV5-1 and TRBJ2-3; TRBD1 matches at 7 bases. Trimming removed 0 bases from V and 5 bases from J; junction bases left unmatched: 3. CDR3 length: 14 residues. CDR1 is SGHRS, CDR2 YFSETQ, per germline.

The chain joins TRBV10-3 to TRBJ2-3, with 8 bases identical to TRBD2. The J segment lost 5 bases and the V segment lost 8 bases, leaving 12 bases of the junction unmatched. CDR1 ENHRY and CDR2 SYGVKD come from the germline V gene. The CDR3 spans 15 residues. DNA for the CDR3: TGTGCCATCCGGCGGGGGGAGGGCCTTGGAGATACGCAGTATTTT. Translating gives CAIRRGEGLGDTQYF.

In DNA, the CDR3 is TGCAGTGCTAGAGTCCCGATAGCGGGACGCACAGATACGCAGTATTTT. Translated, it gives CSARVPIAGRTDTQYF. The chain combines TRBV20-1 with TRBJ2-3; TRBD2 matches 8 bases. Germline CDR1 reads DFQATT; CDR2 reads SNEGSKA (reference sequence). This CDR3 spans 16 amino acids. V was pared by 1 base and J by 1 base, with 7 bases of the junction left unmatched.

This clonotype occurred a few times. The chain uses TRBV7-8 and TRBJ1-5; D gene ambiguous. Per germline, CDR1 SGHVS and CDR2 FQNEAQ. V was pared by 1 base and J by 0 bases, with 4 bases between. The CDR3 covers 14 residues. The CDR3 nucleotides read TGTGCCAGCAGCTTAGGCGATAGCAATCAGCCCCAGCATTTT. Translated: CASSLGDSNQPQHF.